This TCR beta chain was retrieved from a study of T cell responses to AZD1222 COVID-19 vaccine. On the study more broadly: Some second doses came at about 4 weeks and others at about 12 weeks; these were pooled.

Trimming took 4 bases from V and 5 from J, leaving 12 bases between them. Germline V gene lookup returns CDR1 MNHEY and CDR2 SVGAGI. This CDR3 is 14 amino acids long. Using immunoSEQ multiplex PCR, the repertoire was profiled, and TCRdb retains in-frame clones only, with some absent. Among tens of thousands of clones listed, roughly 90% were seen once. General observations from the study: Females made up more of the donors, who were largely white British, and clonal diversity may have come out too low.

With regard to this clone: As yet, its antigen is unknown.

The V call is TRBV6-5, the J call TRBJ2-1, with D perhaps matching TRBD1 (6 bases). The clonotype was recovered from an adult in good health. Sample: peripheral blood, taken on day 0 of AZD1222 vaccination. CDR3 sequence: CASSSRGSDNEQFF. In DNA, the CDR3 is TGTGCCAGCAGTTCCAGGGGTTCGGACAATGAGCAGTTCTTC.